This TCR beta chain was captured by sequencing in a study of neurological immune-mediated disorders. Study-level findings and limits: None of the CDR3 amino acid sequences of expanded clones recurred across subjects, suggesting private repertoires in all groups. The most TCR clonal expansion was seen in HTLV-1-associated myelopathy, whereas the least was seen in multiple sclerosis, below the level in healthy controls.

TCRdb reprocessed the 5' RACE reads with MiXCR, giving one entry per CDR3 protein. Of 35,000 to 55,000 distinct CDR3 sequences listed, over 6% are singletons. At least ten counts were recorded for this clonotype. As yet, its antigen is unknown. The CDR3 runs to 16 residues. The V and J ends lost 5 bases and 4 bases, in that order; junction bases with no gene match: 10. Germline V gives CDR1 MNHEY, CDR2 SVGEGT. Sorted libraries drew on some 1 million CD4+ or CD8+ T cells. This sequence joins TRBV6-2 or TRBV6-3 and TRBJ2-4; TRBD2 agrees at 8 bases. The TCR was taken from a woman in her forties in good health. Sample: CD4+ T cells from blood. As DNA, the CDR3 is TGTGCCAGCAGTGACCCCCACAGCGGGGGTAAAAACATTCAGTACTTC. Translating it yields CASSDPHSGGKNIQYF.